A single sample gave rise to the 32 T cell receptor beta chains below, sequenced in a study of tumor and adjacent non-tumor tissue in lung cancer. The template was RNA from unsorted bulk tissue. Distant lung tissue was collected more than 3 cm away from the tumor edge. The library came from three nested PCR rounds adapted from ARM-PCR protocols. TCRdb reanalysed the multiplex PCR reads using MiXCR and keeps one entry per CDR3 protein. The table has 50,000 to 60,000 distinct CDR3 sequences, just under 75% seen once; the top ten hold approximately 23%. Sequenced material: distant non-tumor lung tissue. The source of these receptors is a woman aged 55-70 years with non-small cell lung cancer.

With regard to this clonotype: One end of the junction fails to match germline, which may point to a read error. The V and J genes are TRBV4-3 and TRBJ1-3, with D perhaps matching TRBD1 (5 bases). CDR1 LGHNA and CDR2 YSLEER come from the germline V gene. The CDR3 spans 17 residues. CDR3 protein: CASSQDLRGISGNTIYF. CDR3 in DNA: TGCGCCAGCAGTCAAGATCTTAGGGGCATATCGGGAAACACCATATATTTT.

In the case of this clonotype: A read error is possible here, since a much larger clone lies one base away. The rearrangement uses TRBV28 and TRBJ1-2; the D is unclear. The CDR3 spans 18 residues. The V gene lost 7 bases and the J gene lost 4 bases, with 28 bases spanning the gap. Germline V gives CDR1 MDHEN, CDR2 SYDVKM. In DNA, the CDR3 is TGTGCCAGCACCCCTCCCTTTGCAGTTTTTAACTCGGGCTATGGCTACACCTTC. It encodes CASTPPFAVFNSGYGYTF.

About this clonotype: The missing conserved phenylalanine or tryptophan at the end of this CDR3 makes a read error likely. This chain connects TRBV12-3 or TRBV12-4 to TRBJ1-6; no clear D gene. Trimming removed 6 bases at V and 9 bases at J, with 9 bases between. CDR3 size: 12 residues. The chain's CDR3 is CASSRNISPLHL. In nucleotides, the CDR3 is TGTGCCAGCAGCCGGAATATTTCACCCCTCCACCTT.

V gene TRBV11-2 combines with J gene TRBJ2-2; D is undetermined. This CDR3 has 16 residues. Germline V CDR1 and CDR2: SGHAT, FQNNGV. The CDR3 region is CGNSLVLATHTGELFF. CDR3 sequence (DNA): TGTGGCAACAGCTTAGTATTGGCGACGCACACCGGGGAGCTGTTTTTT. The full variable domain, in which reference TRBV11-2 and TRBJ2-2 provide the parts outside the CDR3, is EAGVAQSPRYKIIEKRQSVAFWCNPISGHATLYWYQQILGQGPKLLIQFQNNGVVDDSQLPKDRFSAERLKGVDSTLKIQPAKLEDSAVYLCGNSLVLATHTGELFFGEGSRLTVL.

Only a few counts were recorded for this clonotype. A read error may produce the germline difference seen at one junction end. The chain combines TRBV12-3 or TRBV12-4 with TRBJ1-5, with 7 bases that match TRBD1. The CDR3 covers 15 residues. DNA of the CDR3: TGTGCCAGCACCCCGACAGGGAAGCTAAGTCGGCCCCGGTATTTT. Its translation: CASTPTGKLSRPRYF.

Concerning this clonotype itself: This may be a read error, as it is one base from a much larger clone. The V call is TRBV20-1, the J call TRBJ2-3; no firm D call. This CDR3 contains 8 residues. V was clipped by 8 bases and J by 5 bases, with 2 bases between them. CDR1 is DFQATT, CDR2 SNEGSKA, per germline (reference sequence). The CDR3 spells CSIDTQYF. The CDR3 DNA sequence: TGCAGTATAGATACGCAGTATTTT.

On this clonotype: The conserved closing phenylalanine or tryptophan is absent in this CDR3, likely reflecting a read error. CDR3 sequence: CASSLTGTVGGELFL. The CDR3 nucleotides are TGTGCCAGCAGCCTCACCGGGACAGTGGGAGGGGAGCTGTTTTTA. This rearrangement joins TRBV11-3 to TRBJ2-2; TRBD1 agrees at 7 bases. The CDR3 runs to 15 residues. With V trimmed by 5 bases and J by 8 bases, 11 bases remained unmatched. Germline CDR1 SGHNT, CDR2 YENEEA.

As for this clonotype: Without the conserved terminal phenylalanine or tryptophan, this CDR3 likely stems from a read error. The DNA is omitted, as the CDR3 cannot be located on it reliably, and the CDR3 follows TCRdb's listing. V is TRBV11-1 and J is TRBJ1-2. The CDR3 is 13 amino acids in total, end residues counted. Germline lookup yields CDR1 SGHAT and CDR2 FQDESV (reference sequence). CDR3 in amino acids: CASGESGSMANTL.

Regarding this clonotype: At one end the junction does not follow the germline gene, possibly because of a read error. The chain has TRBV6-1 and TRBJ2-6; D possibly uses TRBD1 or TRBD2 (5 bases each). Per germline, CDR1 MNHNS and CDR2 SASEGT. The length of the CDR3 is 15 residues. The CDR3 reads CASSTEGSGANALTF. CDR3 DNA: TGTGCCAGCAGTACCGAGGGGTCTGGGGCCAACGCCCTGACATTC.

The gene calls are TRBV11-2 and TRBJ1-5; D not resolved. The CDR3 spans 14 residues. In germline, CDR1 is SGHAT, CDR2 FQNNGV. The germline V and J ends were trimmed by 3 bases and 3 bases, with 9 bases remaining between them. CDR3 DNA: TGTGCCAGCAGCTTTTGCGAGTCCAATCAGCCCCAGCATTTT. Its protein is CASSFCESNQPQHF. The full variable domain, its missing parts supplied by reference TRBV11-2 and TRBJ1-5, is EAGVAQSPRYKIIEKRQSVAFWCNPISGHATLYWYQQILGQGPKLLIQFQNNGVVDDSQLPKDRFSAERLKGVDSTLKIQPAKLEDSAVYLCASSFCESNQPQHFGDGTRLSIL.

Note on this clonotype: Compared with germline, one end of the junction differs, possibly owing to a read error. The chain is built from TRBV28 and TRBJ2-7; the match to TRBD2 covers 10 bases. The CDR3 loop spans 18 amino acids. Germline assignment: CDR1 MDHEN and CDR2 SYDVKM. The CDR3 region has the DNA TGTGCCAGCAGTTCCGGGACTAGCGCCCCGACGCCGCTCTACGAGCTGTGCTTC. This translates into CASSSGTSAPTPLYELCF. Full variable domain (remainder filled in from reference TRBV28 and TRBJ2-7): DVKVTQSSRYLVKRTGEKVFLECVQDMDHENMFWYRQDPGLGLRLIYFSYDVKMKEKGDIPEGYSVSREKKERFSLILESASTNQTSMYLCASSSGTSAPTPLYELCFGPGTRLTVT.

CDR3 amino acids: CSVGGFNTDTQYF. The CDR3 DNA follows: TGCAGCGTTGGGGGATTCAATACAGATACGCAGTATTTT. The V and J genes are TRBV29-1 and TRBJ2-3; no clear D. Trimming cost V 4 bases and J 3 bases, with 11 bases left between them. Germline loops: CDR1 SQVTM, CDR2 ANQGSEA. The CDR3 covers 13 residues.

About this clonotype: No conserved phenylalanine or tryptophan is present at the end of the CDR3, so a read error is the likely explanation. The chain uses TRBV4-3 and TRBJ1-5, with D hard to call. Looked up from germline, CDR1 is LGHNA and CDR2 is YSLEER. CDR3 length: 15 amino acids. The CDR3 sequence is CASSQDDGGYQPQHS. Here the CDR3 DNA reads TGCGCCAGCAGCCAAGATGACGGCGGCTATCAGCCTCAGCATTCT.

In regard to this clonotype: This may be a read error: a much more frequent sequence differs by one nucleotide. The chain recombines TRBV7-3 with TRBJ1-3, with D uncertain. CDR3 size: 15 residues. Germline assignment: CDR1 SGHTA and CDR2 FQGTGA. The CDR3 here is CASSLSPGSGNPIYF. DNA for the CDR3: TGTGCCAGCAGCTTATCCCCGGGCTCTGGAAACCCCATATATTTT.

As for this clonotype: With a much larger clone just one base away, this may be a read error. The CDR3 coding sequence is TGCGCCAGCGGCTTGGAGGGCCTCGGGGAAAAACTGTTTTTT. The encoded protein is CASGLEGLGEKLFF. The V and J genes are TRBV5-1 and TRBJ1-4; D unresolved. Germline values: CDR1 SGHRS, CDR2 YFSETQ. CDR3 size: 14 residues.

In the case of this clonotype: Mismatch with germline at one junction end may stem from a read error. This sequence joins TRBV4-2 and TRBJ1-2; D might be TRBD1 (5 bases). Per the germline V gene, CDR1 is LGHNA and CDR2 is YNFKEQ. This CDR3 spans 15 amino acids. CDR3 nucleotide sequence: TGTGTCAGCAGCCAGGACGGGACCTCTAACTATTGGTACACCTTC. It translates to CVSSQDGTSNYWYTF.

This clonotype appeared a few times. This clone may be a read error of a much larger clone one base away. This chain connects TRBV28 to TRBJ1-5; D might be TRBD1 (5 bases). Germline-derived CDR1 and CDR2 are MDHEN and SYDVKM. The CDR3 length is 14 residues. V gave up 3 bases and J gave up 6 bases, with 12 bases separating them. The CDR3 DNA sequence: TGTGCCAGCAGTTTTGGGGGGGTTACTCAGCCCCAGCATTTT. Protein: CASSFGGVTQPQHF.

This clonotype has just a few counts. The chain recombines TRBV6-2 or TRBV6-3 with TRBJ1-2; D uncertain. V was pared by 2 bases and J by 3 bases, with 16 bases between. The CDR3 consists of 16 residues. Per the germline V gene, CDR1 is MNHEY and CDR2 is SVGEGT. The chain's CDR3 is CASSYQTLADYYGYTF. CDR3 coding DNA: TGTGCCAGCAGTTACCAGACATTGGCTGATTACTATGGCTACACCTTC.

A word on this clonotype: At one of its ends the junction is not consistent with the germline gene, which may arise from a read error. The chain recombines TRBV5-4 with TRBJ2-7, with 7 nucleotides matching TRBD2. The germline V gene has CDR1 SGHNT and CDR2 YYREEE (reference sequence). The CDR3 extends over 15 amino acids. The CDR3 reads CASRLTSWGSYEQHF. The CDR3 nucleotides read TGTGCCAGCCGCTTGACTAGCTGGGGGTCCTACGAGCAGCACTTC.

With respect to this clonotype: At one boundary the junction diverges from the germline segment, which might be a read error. This chain joins TRBV7-9 and TRBJ1-1; D unclear. The CDR3 is 12 residues long. Germline CDR1 is SEHNR and CDR2 is FQNEAQ (reference sequence). The CDR3 reads CVSSFDPSQAFF. CDR3 coding DNA: TGTGTCAGCAGCTTTGACCCCTCACAAGCTTTCTTT. The full variable domain, in which reference TRBV7-9 and TRBJ1-1 provide the parts outside the CDR3, is DTGVSQNPRHKITKRGQNVTFRCDPISEHNRLYWYRQTLGQGPEFLTYFQNEAQLEKSRLLSDRFSAERPKGSFSTLEIQRTEQGDSAMYLCVSSFDPSQAFFGQGTRLTVV.

For this clonotype: Because the CDR3 is missing its conserved closing phenylalanine or tryptophan, this is likely a read error. The V and J genes are TRBV29-1 and TRBJ2-7, with D perhaps assigned TRBD1 or TRBD2 (5 bases each). V was trimmed by 8 bases and J by 5 bases, leaving 16 bases between them. The CDR3 runs to 12 residues. Looked up from germline, CDR1 is SQVTM and CDR2 is ANQGSEA. The CDR3 region is CSTGGGINEQYL. The CDR3 nucleotides read TGCAGCACAGGTGGGGGAATCAACGAGCAGTACTTA.

The V gene is TRBV19, the J gene TRBJ1-2; D unresolved. V gave up 7 bases and J gave up 4 bases, with 22 bases separating them. This CDR3 contains 16 residues. CDR1 LNHDA and CDR2 SQIVND come from the germline V gene (reference sequence). CDR3 sequence (DNA): TGTGCCAGTAAGACTAATGACCGGGATAGACCCTATGGCTACACCTTC. Translation: CASKTNDRDRPYGYTF.

Remarks on this clonotype: The DNA is omitted, as the CDR3 cannot be located on it reliably, and the CDR3 follows TCRdb's listing. The CDR3 loop is CALYRGTGYECTPLHF. The V call is TRBV21-1, the J call TRBJ1-6; TRBD1 is the table's D call and was not checked against the DNA. TRBV21-1 is deemed a pseudogene. Inclusive of both ends, the CDR3 amounts to 16 amino acids.

This clonotype was recorded at least ten times. J is TRBJ2-7 and V is TRBV12-1; the table's D gene call, TRBD2, was not cross checked with the DNA. TRBV12-1 is tagged as a pseudogene. The CDR3 totals 10 residues. CDR3 region: CASRPEGQYF. In DNA form, the CDR3 reads TGTGCCAGCAGACCCGAGGGGCAGTACTTC.

This clonotype has only a few counts. This chain uses TRBV2 with TRBJ2-2; D might be TRBD1 (6 bases). Germline V gives CDR1 SNHLY, CDR2 FYNNEI. The CDR3 is 15 residues long. The germline V and J ends were trimmed by 5 bases and 4 bases, with 14 bases remaining between them. This CDR3 reads CASSLRQVSTGELFF. CDR3 bases: TGTGCCAGCAGTCTACGACAGGTGTCCACCGGGGAGCTGTTTTTT.

This clonotype was recorded a few times. A much larger clone differs by one base, so this may be a read error. This chain connects TRBV14 to TRBJ2-1; possibly TRBD2 for D (6 bases). CDR3 length: 13 residues. Germline lookup yields CDR1 SGHDN and CDR2 FVKESK. CDR3 amino acids: CVSSQGLLGEQFF. The CDR3 bases are TGTGTCAGCAGCCAAGGACTACTTGGTGAGCAGTTCTTC.

Points on this clonotype: This may arise from a read error, as a much more abundant clone is one base away. This CDR3 reads CASLDSGKVNTGELFF. CDR3 DNA sequence: TGTGCCAGCCTGGACAGTGGAAAGGTGAACACCGGGGAGCTGTTTTTT. V and J are TRBV13 and TRBJ2-2; D is possibly TRBD1 (6 bases). The CDR3 loop spans 16 amino acids. V was pared by 8 bases and J by 1 base, with 17 bases between. Germline-derived CDR1 and CDR2 are PRHDT and FYEKMQ (reference sequence). The complete variable domain, with remaining parts taken from reference TRBV13 and TRBJ2-2, reads AAGVIQSPRHLIKEKRETATLKCYPIPRHDTVYWYQQGPGQDPQFLISFYEKMQSDKGSIPDRFSAQQFSDYHSELNMSSLELGDSALYFCASLDSGKVNTGELFFGEGSRLTVL.

Comments on this clonotype: An end of the junction does not agree with germline; a read error may underlie this. The chain carries TRBV20-1 and TRBJ2-1, with TRBD2 as a possible D gene (5 bases). CDR3 length: 12 amino acids. CDR1 is DFQATT and CDR2 is SNEGSKA in the germline V gene (reference sequence). CDR3 loop: CSARNLRAERFF. As DNA, the CDR3 is TGCAGTGCTAGAAATTTGAGGGCTGAGCGGTTCTTC.

Points on this clonotype: The conserved phenylalanine or tryptophan normally closing the CDR3 is absent here, so this likely arose from a read error. Because the CDR3's place on the DNA is in doubt, the DNA is left out and the CDR3 is given as listed by TCRdb. This CDR3 reads CASSYYLPGFAGGETLYL. The chain recombines TRBV11-1 with TRBJ2-5; no check of the table's D call, TRBD2, against the DNA was made. Germline V gene lookup returns CDR1 SGHAT and CDR2 FQDESV (reference sequence). The CDR3 adds up to 18 amino acids, both ends counted.

On this clonotype itself: A much bigger clone sits one base away, suggesting this may be a read error. The V gene is TRBV28, the J gene TRBJ1-5; 7 bases fit TRBD1. The J call may be in error: the DNA end matches TRBJ2-3 better. This CDR3 has 14 amino acids. Germline lookup yields CDR1 MDHEN and CDR2 SYDVKM. The CDR3 nucleotides read TGTGCCAGCAGTTTCGAACAGGGGTATCAGCCCCAGTATTTT. As protein: CASSFEQGYQPQYF.

The chain has TRBV5-1 and TRBJ2-1; 7 bases are a match to TRBD1. The CDR3 consists of 16 residues. Germline assignment: CDR1 SGHRS and CDR2 YFSETQ. V lost 6 bases and J lost 2; bases outside the gene matches: 11. CDR3 bases: TGCGCCAGCAACTCCACCGGGACAGCAACCTACAATGAGCAGTTCTTC. The encoded protein is CASNSTGTATYNEQFF.

Concerning this clonotype: The germline gene is not matched at one end of the junction; a read error may be the cause. The rearrangement joins TRBV10-3 to TRBJ2-7; either TRBD1 or TRBD2 may supply D (5 bases each). Looked up from germline, CDR1 is ENHRY and CDR2 is SYGVKD. This CDR3 region has 14 residues. This chain's CDR3 is CAISERGWDDEQYF. The CDR3, as DNA: TGCGCCATCAGTGAGCGAGGCTGGGACGACGAGCAGTACTTC.